What follows are 25 T cell receptor beta chains derived from one specimen sequenced in a study of T cell responses to AZD1222 COVID-19 vaccine (dated by TCRdb to about 2021). The time point label on this specimen signifies: baseline before first vaccination. Library creation used the immunoSEQ multiplex PCR assay. TCRdb obtained this table from immuneACCESS and retained in-frame rearrangements with V and J assigned. These tables miss some clones; where compared with another copy, unresolved V genes account for less than half of the shortfall, and the remainder is unexplained. The sample data list 120,000 or so clones, and around 90% of these were observed just once. Approximately 8% of the sample is held by the ten biggest clonotypes. The sample consisted of peripheral blood, taken on day 0 of AZD1222 vaccination. Every receptor here comes from an adult in good health.

The chain links TRBV2 to TRBJ1-2; tentative D call: TRBD1 (6 bases). Looked up from germline, CDR1 is SNHLY and CDR2 is FYNNEI. V lost 6 bases and J lost 1, with 9 bases in between. CDR3 length: 13 amino acids. The CDR3 sequence: CASSTQGNYGYTF. DNA of the CDR3: TGTGCCAGCAGCACACAGGGTAACTATGGCTACACCTTC.

The chain links TRBV7-9 to TRBJ2-7, with D perhaps matching TRBD1 (7 bases). The V gene's germline CDR1 is SEHNR and CDR2 FQNEAQ (reference sequence). With 5 bases removed from V and 2 bases from J, the gap between germline ends came to 13 bases. The CDR3 length is 14 residues. CDR3 sequence reads: CASSDRDSAYEQYF. CDR3 nucleotides: TGTGCCAGCAGCGACAGGGACTCCGCCTACGAGCAGTACTTC.

The CDR3 here is CASSTWTGSYEQYF. The CDR3 DNA reads TGTGCCAGCAGCACCTGGACAGGGTCCTACGAGCAGTACTTC. The chain has TRBV5-4 and TRBJ2-7; 8 positions agree with TRBD1. The CDR3 consists of 14 residues. Losses at the gene ends were 4 bases for V and 1 base for J; bases not matched to a gene: 4. The germline gives CDR1 SGHNT, CDR2 YYREEE (reference sequence).

The genes are TRBV30 and TRBJ1-6; 7 bases are shared with TRBD1. Germline loops: CDR1 GTSNPN, CDR2 SVGIG (reference sequence). The J segment lost 0 bases and the V segment lost 3 bases, leaving 11 bases of the junction unmatched. This CDR3 spans 18 amino acids. The DNA of the CDR3 is TGTGCCTGGAGGGGGATAGGGGGCAGGAGCTCCTATAATTCACCCCTCCACTTT. Its protein is CAWRGIGGRSSYNSPLHF.

The gene calls are TRBV15 and TRBJ1-2; TRBD1 might be the D (5 bases). V lost 0 bases, J lost 4 bases, and 12 bases lay in between. This CDR3 region has 15 residues. The germline V gene encodes CDR1 LNHNV and CDR2 YYDKDF (reference sequence). This CDR3 reads CATSRDRGTFYGYTF. The CDR3 bases are TGTGCCACCAGCAGAGATCGAGGGACCTTCTATGGCTACACCTTC.

The V gene is TRBV6-5, the J gene TRBJ1-4; D is unresolved. The CDR3 sequence is 15 residues long. V was cut by 2 bases and J by 10 bases, with 17 bases left in between. Germline loops: CDR1 MNHEY, CDR2 SVGAGI. CDR3 residues: CASSYLTGPSGKLFF. DNA for the CDR3: TGTGCCAGCAGTTACCTAACTGGGCCCTCTGGAAAACTGTTTTTT.

The rearrangement uses TRBV6-5 and TRBJ1-3; 9 bases are a match to TRBD1. V shed 6 bases, J shed 4 bases, and the junction held 7 bases outside the gene matches. CDR3 length: 15 residues. The germline V gene has CDR1 MNHEY and CDR2 SVGAGI. CDR3 sequence (DNA): TGTGCCAGCAGCCTCGGACAGGGGACAGGAAACACCATATATTTT. Protein: CASSLGQGTGNTIYF.

This sequence joins TRBV6-5 and TRBJ2-3; 11 positions agree with TRBD2. The J segment lost 15 bases and the V segment lost 10 bases, leaving 12 bases of the junction unmatched. The CDR3 is made up of 12 amino acids. Germline CDR1 MNHEY, CDR2 SVGAGI. DNA of the CDR3: TGTGCCACCGGATATAGCGGGGGGGCCCACTATTTT. Protein: CATGYSGGAHYF.

This clone has just one count. Other DNA sequences from this sample encode an identical CDR3 as well. J is TRBJ1-5 and V is TRBV30; no firm D call. Germline-derived CDR1 and CDR2 are GTSNPN and SVGIG (reference sequence). CDR3 length equals 15 residues. The V end lost 0 bases, the J end lost 1 base, and 10 bases lay between the germline ends. CDR3 in amino acids: CAWSVRGLSNQPQHF. The CDR3 DNA sequence: TGTGCCTGGAGTGTACGAGGGTTGAGCAATCAGCCCCAGCATTTT.

The chain carries TRBV3-1 (or the pseudogene TRBV3-2) and TRBJ2-2; 11 positions match TRBD1. Germline CDR1 LGHDT, CDR2 YNNKEL (reference sequence). There are 15 residues in the CDR3. The V gene end was trimmed by 3 bases and the J gene end by 3 bases; junction bases not matched to a gene: 0. CDR3 residues: CASSQGQGDTGELFF. The CDR3, as DNA: TGTGCCAGCAGCCAGGGACAGGGGGACACCGGGGAGCTGTTTTTT.

The chain joins TRBV30 to TRBJ1-1; D remains ambiguous. V lost 3 bases and J 1 base, leaving 9 bases between the germline ends. The CDR3 contains 13 residues. Germline values: CDR1 GTSNPN, CDR2 SVGIG (reference sequence). CDR3 sequence reads: CAWRAQENTEAFF. The CDR3 bases are TGTGCCTGGAGGGCGCAGGAGAACACTGAAGCTTTCTTT.

In nucleotides, the CDR3 is TGTGCCACCAGTGACGCTGGACAGGGGCGATACGATGCGCAGTATTTT. It encodes CATSDAGQGRYDAQYF. The genes are TRBV24-1 and TRBJ2-3; 9 bases match TRBD1. The CDR3 spans 16 residues. CDR1 is KGHDR, CDR2 SFDVKD, per germline. V was pared by 4 bases and J by 10 bases, with 14 bases of the junction left unmatched.

The genes are TRBV20-1 and TRBJ2-1; no definite D call. Germline V lookup: CDR1 DFQATT, CDR2 SNEGSKA (reference sequence). The CDR3 has 11 residues. V lost 6 bases to trimming and J lost 5 bases, with 8 bases between them. The chain's CDR3 is CSAPTHNEQFF. The CDR3 DNA reads TGCAGTGCCCCGACCCACAATGAGCAGTTCTTC.

CDR3 nucleotides: TGCGCCAGCAGCCAAGAGCGCTGGGGTCCCAATGAGCAGTTCTTC. Its translation is CASSQERWGPNEQFF. The rearrangement uses TRBV4-1 and TRBJ2-1; D call uncertain. CDR1 MGHRA and CDR2 YSYEKL come from the germline V gene. The CDR3 is 15 residues long. The V end lost 0 bases, the J end lost 6 bases, and 12 bases lay between the germline ends.

This chain links TRBV30 with TRBJ1-6; 9 nucleotides line up with TRBD1. Germline V gene sequence: CDR1 GTSNPN, CDR2 SVGIG (reference sequence). The CDR3 is made up of 16 amino acids. Germline trimming cut 4 bases from V and 7 bases from J; bases unmatched to any gene: 11. The CDR3 DNA follows: TGTGCCTGGACCCTTTCTTTGGGACAGGGAAATTCACCCCTCCACTTT. Its protein product is CAWTLSLGQGNSPLHF.

The rearrangement uses TRBV4-2 and TRBJ1-3; D is unclear. Germline CDR1 is LGHNA and CDR2 is YNFKEQ. The CDR3 has 15 amino acids. The V end lost 0 bases, the J end lost 0 bases, and 6 bases lay between the germline ends. CDR3 nucleotides: TGTGCCAGCAGCCAAGATAGGCACTCTGGAAACACCATATATTTT. Protein product: CASSQDRHSGNTIYF.

Written as DNA, the CDR3 is TGTGCCAGCAGCTTATTCTTCCGACAGGGGGCGACCTACGAGCAGTACTTC. This codes for CASSLFFRQGATYEQYF. The chain combines TRBV7-6 with TRBJ2-7; TRBD1 matches 10 bases. CDR3 length: 17 residues. Germline V gene sequence: CDR1 SGHVS, CDR2 FNYEAQ. Germline trimming cut 2 bases from V and 2 bases from J; bases unmatched to any gene: 9.

CDR3 protein: CASSKSEATATNEKLFF. CDR3 coding DNA: TGTGCCAGCAGCAAATCGGAGGCAACTGCAACTAATGAAAAACTGTTTTTT. The chain couples TRBV21-1 to TRBJ1-4. TRBV21-1 is a pseudogene locus. This CDR3 comprises 17 residues.

V gene TRBV29-1 combines with J gene TRBJ1-1, with D tentatively TRBD1 (6 bases). Trimming stripped 4 bases from V and 0 bases from J, with 9 bases between. The CDR3 loop spans 13 amino acids. Germline assignment: CDR1 SQVTM and CDR2 ANQGSEA. The CDR3: CSVGDNLNTEAFF. Written as DNA, the CDR3 is TGCAGCGTTGGGGACAATCTGAACACTGAAGCTTTCTTT.

J is TRBJ2-7 and V is TRBV27; D is perhaps TRBD1 (6 bases). Germline CDR1 is MNHEY and CDR2 is SMNVEV (reference sequence). Trimming removed 0 bases from V and 7 bases from J, with 13 bases in between. The CDR3 sequence is 14 residues long. CDR3: CASSLSGSGVEQYF. The CDR3 bases are TGTGCCAGCAGTTTATCGGGGTCAGGGGTGGAGCAGTACTTC.

The rearrangement joins TRBV30 to TRBJ2-5; D gene ambiguous. The V gene lost 2 bases and the J gene lost 6 bases, with 10 bases spanning the gap. Germline assignment: CDR1 GTSNPN and CDR2 SVGIG (reference sequence). CDR3 length: 12 residues. CDR3 DNA: TGTGCCTGGAGTACTCAAGTACAGACCCAGTACTTC. Amino acids: CAWSTQVQTQYF. The whole variable domain, filled in from reference TRBV30 and TRBJ2-5, reads SQTIHQWPATLVQPVGSPLSLECTVEGTSNPNLYWYRQAAGRGLQLLFYSVGIGQISSEVPQNLSASRPQDRQFILSSKKLLLSDSGFYLCAWSTQVQTQYFGPGTRLLVL.

The chain employs TRBV28 and TRBJ1-3; a possible D gene is TRBD1 (6 bases). The length of the CDR3 is 14 residues. Germline-derived CDR1 and CDR2 are MDHEN and SYDVKM. V gave up 3 bases and J gave up 0 bases, with 6 bases separating them. The CDR3 reads CASSFRGSGNTIYF. The CDR3 bases are TGTGCCAGCAGTTTCAGGGGCTCTGGAAACACCATATATTTT.

The V gene is TRBV5-4, the J gene TRBJ1-1; D is ambiguous. Germline V gene data show CDR1 as SGHNT and CDR2 as YYREEE (reference sequence). The V gene lost 0 bases and the J gene lost 7 bases, with 13 bases spanning the gap. This CDR3 has 14 amino acids. For the CDR3, the DNA is TGTGCCAGCAGCTTGGGGCTGGAAGCTCTTGAAGCTTTCTTT. Its protein is CASSLGLEALEAFF.

The CDR3 DNA reads TGTGCCAGCAGTTTAGGGATAATTAGACCTGGGGGCTACACCTTC. Its protein is CASSLGIIRPGGYTF. The rearrangement joins TRBV27 to TRBJ1-2; the D is unclear. The germline V gene has CDR1 MNHEY and CDR2 SMNVEV (reference sequence). V was pared by 2 bases and J by 8 bases, with 18 bases between. The CDR3 runs to 15 residues.

This sequence joins TRBV11-2 and TRBJ1-1; D is ambiguous. The CDR3 loop spans 12 amino acids. Trimming stripped 5 bases from V and 5 bases from J, with 9 bases between. Germline V gene sequence: CDR1 SGHAT, CDR2 FQNNGV. Written as DNA, the CDR3 is TGTGCCAGCAGCGAAGATAGGACTGAAGCTTTCTTT. Translated, it gives CASSEDRTEAFF. Complete variable domain (other parts from reference TRBV11-2 and TRBJ1-1): EAGVAQSPRYKIIEKRQSVAFWCNPISGHATLYWYQQILGQGPKLLIQFQNNGVVDDSQLPKDRFSAERLKGVDSTLKIQPAKLEDSAVYLCASSEDRTEAFFGQGTRLTVV.